Listed here are 3 T cell receptor beta chains from one sample, sequenced in a study of blood T cell repertoires in COVID-19. Data came from immunoSEQ multiplex PCR; TCRdb stores just in-frame clones and leaves some out. Here the sample spans about 370,000 clones, 75% to 90% being singletons. Sequencing was performed on PBMCs or T cells enriched from blood (not recorded which). The receptors were sampled from a man in his late teens or twenties who had recovered from COVID-19.

The V and J genes are TRBV19 and TRBJ1-5; D gene unclear. Deletions cut 10 bases from V and 0 bases from J, with 10 bases between. The CDR3 has 13 residues. CDR1 is LNHDA and CDR2 is SQIVND in the germline V gene (reference sequence). The CDR3 DNA sequence: TGTGCCACCTCCGGGAGTAGCAATCAGCCCCAGCATTTT. Translating it yields CATSGSSNQPQHF. The full variable domain, completed using reference TRBV19 and TRBJ1-5, is DGGITQSPKYLFRKEGQNVTLSCEQNLNHDAMYWYRQDPGQGLRLIYYSQIVNDFQKGDIAEGYSVSREKKESFPLTVTSAQKNPTAFYLCATSGSSNQPQHFGDGTRLSIL.

The chain employs TRBV3-1 (or the pseudogene TRBV3-2) and TRBJ2-5; D possibly corresponds to TRBD2 (5 bases). The CDR3 is 17 residues long. Trimming took off 4 bases at V and 5 bases at J, with 23 bases between the two ends. CDR1 LGHDT and CDR2 YNNKEL come from the germline V gene (reference sequence). The CDR3 spells CASSRVSSGSVMETQYF. Here the CDR3 DNA reads TGTGCCAGCAGCCGGGTTAGTTCGGGGAGTGTCATGGAGACCCAGTACTTC.

The chain has TRBV12-3 or TRBV12-4 and TRBJ1-2; a weak D match, TRBD1 (5 bases). This CDR3 is built from 12 residues. V was pared by 3 bases and J by 8 bases, with 10 bases between. In DNA form, the CDR3 reads TGTGCCAGCAGTTTTTCAGGGTCCGGCTACACCTTC. Its protein product is CASSFSGSGYTF.